These T cell receptor beta chains were read from a single sample in a study of blood T cells in healthy people across ages. TCRdb re-called the 5' RACE reads through MiXCR, storing one row per CDR3 protein. Seen here are 600,000 to 650,000 distinct CDR3 sequences, 58% observed once, and the top ten hold over 30%. Sequencing was carried out using blood. Receptors were obtained from a man aged 55-75 years in good health. The CDR3 runs from the conserved cysteine through the conserved F or W. The D gene is left open where the match is weak. Clone size, where shown, is once, few, many, or a class for clones that have expanded.

v_call: TRBV4-1
j_call: TRBJ2-2
clone_size: few
d_call: TRBD2
cdr3_aa: CASSRGPGLAGDTGELFF
cdr3_nt: TGCGCCAGCAGCCGAGGACCAGGACTAGCGGGGGACACCGGGGAGCTGTTTTTT

v_call: TRBV15
j_call: TRBJ2-2
clone_size: -
d_call: -
cdr3_aa: CATSRDWRTNTGELFF
cdr3_nt: TGTGCCACCAGCAGAGATTGGCGGACGAACACCGGGGAGCTGTTTTTT

v_call: TRBV7-9
j_call: TRBJ2-6
clone_size: -
d_call: TRBD1
cdr3_aa: CASSSDRGQHSGANVLTF
cdr3_nt: TGTGCCAGCAGTTCCGACAGGGGGCAACACTCTGGGGCCAACGTCCTGACTTTC

v_call: TRBV20-1
j_call: TRBJ2-5
clone_size: -
d_call: -
cdr3_aa: CSASNQETQYF
cdr3_nt: TGCAGTGCTAGCAACCAGGAGACCCAGTACTTC

v_call: TRBV20-1
j_call: TRBJ2-7
clone_size: -
d_call: TRBD2
cdr3_aa: CSASLGLAGGYEQYF
cdr3_nt: TGCAGTGCTTCCCTAGGACTAGCGGGGGGGTACGAGCAGTACTTC

v_call: TRBV25-1
j_call: TRBJ2-1
clone_size: -
d_call: -
cdr3_aa: CASSGSGGQSSYNEQFF
cdr3_nt: TGTGCCAGCAGTGGGAGCGGGGGACAGTCCTCCTACAATGAGCAGTTCTTC

v_call: TRBV12-3/TRBV12-4
j_call: TRBJ2-5
clone_size: -
d_call: TRBD2
cdr3_aa: CASSFRPPGGGTQETQYF
cdr3_nt: TGCGCCAGCAGTTTTAGGCCCCCGGGGGGGGGTACCCAAGAGACCCAGTACTTC

v_call: TRBV29-1
j_call: TRBJ1-1
clone_size: -
d_call: -
cdr3_aa: CSVLRRDSNTEAFF
cdr3_nt: TGCAGCGTCCTCCGGCGGGACTCGAACACTGAAGCTTTCTTT

v_call: TRBV6-5
j_call: TRBJ2-1
clone_size: -
d_call: TRBD2
cdr3_aa: CATHSGGTLYNEQFF
cdr3_nt: TGTGCCACCCATAGCGGGGGTACCCTCTACAATGAGCAGTTCTTC

v_call: TRBV12-3/TRBV12-4
j_call: TRBJ2-7
clone_size: -
d_call: TRBD2
cdr3_aa: CASSFLGGGAAYF
cdr3_nt: TGTGCCAGCAGTTTTCTGGGCGGGGGGGCAGCGTACTTC

v_call: TRBV4-1
j_call: TRBJ2-1
clone_size: once
d_call: TRBD1
cdr3_aa: CASSLRGQRIYNEQFF
cdr3_nt: TGCGCCAGCAGCCTCCGGGGACAGCGGATTTACAATGAGCAGTTCTTC

v_call: TRBV25-1
j_call: TRBJ1-1
clone_size: -
d_call: -
cdr3_aa: CASRGQGAEAFF
cdr3_nt: TGTGCCAGCAGGGGGCAGGGTGCTGAAGCTTTCTTT

v_call: TRBV15
j_call: TRBJ2-4
clone_size: few
d_call: TRBD1
cdr3_aa: CATRETGVVSKNIQYF
cdr3_nt: TGTGCCACCAGAGAAACAGGGGTTGTATCCAAAAACATTCAGTACTTC

v_call: TRBV27
j_call: TRBJ2-5
clone_size: -
d_call: -
cdr3_aa: CASSFATAYQETQYF
cdr3_nt: TGTGCCAGCAGTTTTGCCACCGCGTACCAAGAGACCCAGTACTTC

v_call: TRBV13
j_call: TRBJ2-1
clone_size: -
d_call: -
cdr3_aa: CASSLMRAQFF
cdr3_nt: TGTGCCAGCAGCTTAATGAGGGCGCAGTTCTTC

v_call: TRBV29-1
j_call: TRBJ2-3
clone_size: few
d_call: TRBD1
cdr3_aa: CSVESPTGADTQYF
cdr3_nt: TGCAGCGTTGAAAGCCCCACAGGGGCAGATACGCAGTATTTT

v_call: TRBV6-5
j_call: TRBJ2-1
clone_size: -
d_call: TRBD2
cdr3_aa: CASSYPTSGGGNEQFF
cdr3_nt: TGTGCCAGCAGTTACCCGACTAGCGGGGGAGGTAATGAGCAGTTCTTC

v_call: TRBV12-3/TRBV12-4
j_call: TRBJ1-1
clone_size: -
d_call: -
cdr3_aa: CASSLTVMNTEAFF
cdr3_nt: TGTGCCAGCAGTTTAACGGTTATGAACACTGAAGCTTTCTTT

v_call: TRBV29-1
j_call: TRBJ1-2
clone_size: few
d_call: TRBD1
cdr3_aa: CSADPGGVYGYTF
cdr3_nt: TGCAGCGCCGACCCAGGGGGCGTCTATGGCTACACCTTC

v_call: TRBV7-2
j_call: TRBJ2-1
clone_size: -
d_call: TRBD1
cdr3_aa: CASSLNPPGVQGEQFF
cdr3_nt: TGTGCCAGCAGCTTAAATCCCCCCGGGGTACAGGGGGAGCAGTTCTTC

v_call: TRBV5-1
j_call: TRBJ2-3
clone_size: few
d_call: TRBD2
cdr3_aa: CASSPGIAGDTDTQYF
cdr3_nt: TGCGCCAGCAGCCCCGGGATAGCGGGGGACACAGATACGCAGTATTTT

v_call: TRBV4-1
j_call: TRBJ1-2
clone_size: few
d_call: -
cdr3_aa: CASSQERGQASGYTF
cdr3_nt: TGCGCCAGCAGCCAAGAAAGGGGCCAAGCGTCTGGCTACACCTTC

v_call: TRBV4-1
j_call: TRBJ2-1
clone_size: few
d_call: TRBD2
cdr3_aa: CASSQEEASTSGGLYDNEQFF
cdr3_nt: TGCGCCAGCAGCCAAGAAGAGGCTTCAACTAGCGGGGGGCTCTACGACAATGAGCAGTTCTTC

v_call: TRBV18
j_call: TRBJ1-2
clone_size: -
d_call: TRBD1
cdr3_aa: CASSPLSRGKSGYTF
cdr3_nt: TGTGCCAGCTCACCACTTTCCAGGGGGAAGTCTGGCTACACCTTC

v_call: TRBV20-1
j_call: TRBJ2-1
clone_size: -
d_call: TRBD2
cdr3_aa: CSAKLAGGYNEQFF
cdr3_nt: TGCAGTGCTAAACTAGCGGGGGGGTACAATGAGCAGTTCTTC

v_call: TRBV7-2
j_call: TRBJ1-6
clone_size: -
d_call: -
cdr3_aa: CASSPTVGFDSPLHF
cdr3_nt: TGTGCCAGCAGCCCGACGGTGGGGTTCGATTCACCCCTCCACTTT

v_call: TRBV12-3/TRBV12-4
j_call: TRBJ2-5
clone_size: few
d_call: -
cdr3_aa: CASSETRYGHQVETQYF
cdr3_nt: TGTGCCAGCAGTGAAACTAGATACGGCCACCAGGTGGAGACCCAGTACTTC

v_call: TRBV7-2
j_call: TRBJ2-1
clone_size: -
d_call: TRBD1
cdr3_aa: CASSSRRTGLENEQFF
cdr3_nt: TGTGCCAGCAGCTCCCGGCGGACAGGGCTCGAGAATGAGCAGTTCTTC

v_call: TRBV28
j_call: TRBJ2-2
clone_size: few
d_call: -
cdr3_aa: CASSLLGGRNTGELFF
cdr3_nt: TGTGCCAGCAGTTTATTGGGGGGCCGGAACACCGGGGAGCTGTTTTTT

v_call: TRBV5-4
j_call: TRBJ2-1
clone_size: -
d_call: -
cdr3_aa: CASSPGLTYSYNEQFF
cdr3_nt: TGTGCCAGCAGCCCCGGACTAACGTACTCCTACAATGAGCAGTTCTTC

v_call: TRBV27
j_call: TRBJ2-7
clone_size: -
d_call: -
cdr3_aa: CASSLKSYSYEQYF
cdr3_nt: TGTGCCAGCAGTTTAAAATCATACTCCTACGAGCAGTACTTC

v_call: TRBV4-2
j_call: TRBJ2-5
clone_size: many
d_call: TRBD2
cdr3_aa: CASSHSSGGGQETQYF
cdr3_nt: TGTGCCAGCAGCCACTCTAGCGGGGGGGGCCAAGAGACCCAGTACTTC

v_call: TRBV20-1
j_call: TRBJ2-3
clone_size: -
d_call: TRBD2
cdr3_aa: CSARDPLAGADTQYF
cdr3_nt: TGCAGTGCTAGAGATCCCCTAGCGGGGGCAGATACGCAGTATTTT

v_call: TRBV2
j_call: TRBJ2-5
clone_size: -
d_call: -
cdr3_aa: CASNWDPVETQYF
cdr3_nt: TGTGCCAGCAATTGGGACCCAGTAGAGACCCAGTACTTC

v_call: TRBV5-1
j_call: TRBJ1-2
clone_size: few
d_call: TRBD1
cdr3_aa: CASHGDRGPSDYGYTF
cdr3_nt: TGCGCCAGCCATGGGGACAGGGGGCCTTCCGACTATGGCTACACCTTC

v_call: TRBV27
j_call: TRBJ2-7
clone_size: -
d_call: -
cdr3_aa: CASRPRDRSLSYEQYF
cdr3_nt: TGTGCCAGCAGACCCCGAGACAGAAGCCTCTCCTACGAGCAGTACTTC

v_call: TRBV7-9
j_call: TRBJ1-5
clone_size: -
d_call: -
cdr3_aa: CASSPGFDQPQHF
cdr3_nt: TGTGCCAGCAGCCCCGGGTTTGATCAGCCCCAGCATTTT

v_call: TRBV2
j_call: TRBJ2-2
clone_size: -
d_call: TRBD2
cdr3_aa: CASSRTSGGVPGELFF
cdr3_nt: TGTGCCAGCAGCCGGACTAGCGGGGGGGTTCCCGGAGAGCTGTTTTTT

v_call: TRBV2
j_call: TRBJ1-5
clone_size: -
d_call: -
cdr3_aa: CASSPQGRNQPQHF
cdr3_nt: TGTGCCAGCAGTCCGCAGGGGAGGAATCAGCCCCAGCATTTT

v_call: TRBV3-1
j_call: TRBJ2-3
clone_size: -
d_call: TRBD2
cdr3_aa: CASSQVGTSGGATDTQYF
cdr3_nt: TGTGCCAGCAGCCAAGTAGGGACTAGCGGGGGGGCCACAGATACGCAGTATTTT

v_call: TRBV7-2
j_call: TRBJ2-6
clone_size: -
d_call: -
cdr3_aa: CASSSRGNEANVLTF
cdr3_nt: TGTGCCAGCAGCTCTAGGGGCAATGAGGCCAACGTCCTGACTTTC

v_call: TRBV6-5
j_call: TRBJ1-4
clone_size: -
d_call: -
cdr3_aa: CASSYGTQDEKLFF
cdr3_nt: TGTGCCAGCAGTTACGGGACTCAGGATGAAAAACTGTTTTTT

v_call: TRBV2
j_call: TRBJ1-2
clone_size: -
d_call: -
cdr3_aa: CASKKGGGVNYGYTF
cdr3_nt: TGTGCCAGCAAGAAGGGAGGAGGGGTTAACTATGGCTACACCTTC